The clone carrying this T cell receptor beta chain was picked up a small number of times. Its antigen is not identified. Germline CDR1 is SGDLS and CDR2 is YYNGEE. The V and J ends lost 1 base and 6 bases respectively, with 18 bases between them. The CDR3 contains 16 residues. This entry comes from a study of cytomegalovirus exposure and HLA in healthy donors. Study-wide findings and caveats: As immune exposure information, only CMV serostatus was available.

With 60 Vbeta and 13 Jbeta primers, the PCR was carried out. In the original workflow: In a later analysis, approximately 73 million unique TCR beta chains included roughly 11 million shared by two or more donors. TCRdb keeps only in-frame clones here, not all; method: immunoSEQ multiplex PCR. The DNA was the basis for D and trimming; V, J and clone size are from that table. The table includes about 150,000 clones, approximately 9% detected once. Each donor was healthy, and each was a bone marrow donor. The V and J genes are TRBV9 and TRBJ2-3, with TRBD2 as a possible D gene (7 bases). Sequencing input: PBMCs. The sequence came from a male donor in good health and CMV-seronegative. The CDR3, as DNA: TGTGCCAGCAGCGTATACGGGGTCGGGGGGCACGATACGCAGTATTTT. This translates into CASSVYGVGGHDTQYF.